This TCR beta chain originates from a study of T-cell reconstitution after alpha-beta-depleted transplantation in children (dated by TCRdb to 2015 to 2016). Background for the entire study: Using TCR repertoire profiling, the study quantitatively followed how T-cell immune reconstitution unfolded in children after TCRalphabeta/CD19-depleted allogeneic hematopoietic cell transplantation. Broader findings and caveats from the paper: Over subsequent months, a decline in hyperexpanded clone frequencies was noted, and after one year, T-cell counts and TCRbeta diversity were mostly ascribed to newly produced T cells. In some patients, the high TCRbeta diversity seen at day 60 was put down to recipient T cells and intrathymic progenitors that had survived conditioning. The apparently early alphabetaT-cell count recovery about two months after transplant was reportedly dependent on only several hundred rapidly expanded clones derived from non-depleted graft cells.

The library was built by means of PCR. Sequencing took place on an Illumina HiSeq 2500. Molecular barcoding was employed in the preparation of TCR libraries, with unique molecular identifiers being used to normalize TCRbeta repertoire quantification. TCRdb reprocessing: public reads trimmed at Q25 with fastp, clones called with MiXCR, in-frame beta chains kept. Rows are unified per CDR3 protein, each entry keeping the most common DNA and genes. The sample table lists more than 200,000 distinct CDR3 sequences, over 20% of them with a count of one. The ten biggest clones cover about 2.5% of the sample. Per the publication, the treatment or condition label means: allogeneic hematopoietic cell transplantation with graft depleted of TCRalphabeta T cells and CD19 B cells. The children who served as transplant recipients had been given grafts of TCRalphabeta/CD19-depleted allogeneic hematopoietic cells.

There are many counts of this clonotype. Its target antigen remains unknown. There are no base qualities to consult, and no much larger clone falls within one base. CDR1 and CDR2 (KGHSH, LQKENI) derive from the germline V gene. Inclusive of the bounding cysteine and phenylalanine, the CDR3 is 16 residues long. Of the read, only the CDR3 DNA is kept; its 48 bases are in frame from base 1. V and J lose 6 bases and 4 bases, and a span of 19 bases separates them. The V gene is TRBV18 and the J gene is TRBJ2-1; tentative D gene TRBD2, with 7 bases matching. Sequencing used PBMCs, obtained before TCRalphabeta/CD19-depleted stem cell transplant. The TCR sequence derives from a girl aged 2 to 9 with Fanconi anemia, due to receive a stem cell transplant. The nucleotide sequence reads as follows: TGTGCCAGCTCGACCCTCGGCGGGGGCGAATACAATGAGCAGTTCTTC. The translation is CASSTLGGGEYNEQFF. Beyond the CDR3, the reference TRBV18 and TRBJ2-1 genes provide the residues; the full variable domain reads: NAGVMQNPRHLVRRRGQEARLRCSPMKGHSHVYWYRQLPEEGLKFMVYLQKENIIDESGMPKERFSAEFPKEGPSILRIQQVVRGDSAAYFCASSTLGGGEYNEQFFGPGTRLTVL.